These 28 T cell receptor beta chains originate from one sample sequenced in a study of blood T cell repertoires in COVID-19. Generated by immunoSEQ multiplex PCR, the TCRdb table keeps only in-frame clones and is missing some. The table records roughly 240,000 clones, around four fifths of them present only once. Sequenced: peripheral blood. These receptors were taken from a man in his sixties who had recovered from COVID-19.

V and J are TRBV6-1 and TRBJ2-4; 13 bases are a match to TRBD2. The CDR3 runs to 19 residues. CDR1 and CDR2 from the germline V gene are MNHNS and SASEGT. The V gene end was trimmed by 1 base and the J gene end by 1 base; junction bases not matched to a gene: 7. CDR3 loop: CASSEEWTSGSLAKNIQYF. In DNA, the CDR3 is TGTGCCAGCAGTGAAGAATGGACTAGCGGGAGCTTGGCCAAAAACATTCAGTACTTC.

The chain joins TRBV18 to TRBJ1-1; 8 nucleotides match TRBD1. The trim removed 1 base at V and 0 bases at J, leaving 10 bases unmatched. The CDR3 sequence is 18 residues long. Per the germline V gene, CDR1 is KGHSH and CDR2 is LQKENI. The CDR3 nucleotides read TGTGCCAGCTCACCACACCCCCTCCAGACAGGGGTGAACACTGAAGCTTTCTTT. This translates into CASSPHPLQTGVNTEAFF.

This clone was seen a handful of times. The rearrangement joins TRBV19 to TRBJ1-1; 9 positions agree with TRBD1. CDR1 is LNHDA and CDR2 is SQIVND in the germline V gene (reference sequence). With V trimmed by 4 bases and J by 6 bases, 9 bases remained unmatched. The CDR3 extends over 15 amino acids. The CDR3 spells CASSRTGTGPSEAFF. The DNA for the CDR3 is TGTGCCAGTAGTAGGACCGGGACAGGGCCATCTGAAGCTTTCTTT.

The genes are TRBV12-5 and TRBJ1-1, with D possibly being TRBD1 (5 bases). Germline loops: CDR1 LGHNT, CDR2 FRNRAP. The CDR3 contains 19 residues. V lost 0 bases and J 0 bases, leaving 20 bases between the germline ends. As DNA, the CDR3 is TGTGCTAGTGGTTTGGTACCAGGAGACAGTATTATCATGAACACTGAAGCTTTCTTT. This encodes CASGLVPGDSIIMNTEAFF. Looking up the rest from reference TRBV12-5 and TRBJ1-1 gives the full variable domain: DARVTQTPRHKVTEMGQEVTMRCQPILGHNTVFWYRQTMMQGLELLAYFRNRAPLDDSGMPKDRFSAEMPDATLATLKIQPSEPRDSAVYFCASGLVPGDSIIMNTEAFFGQGTRLTVV.

The chain combines TRBV7-9 with TRBJ2-1; 7 nucleotides match TRBD2. The CDR3 runs 16 residues. With V trimmed by 5 bases and J by 9 bases, 16 bases remained unmatched. Germline-derived CDR1 and CDR2 are SEHNR and FQNEAQ (reference sequence). The DNA for the CDR3 is TGTGCCAGCAGCCCCCCCCGGAGGGCTAGCGGTACTGAGCAGTTCTTC. This codes for CASSPPRRASGTEQFF.

The chain employs TRBV11-3 and TRBJ1-5; D perhaps matches TRBD1 (5 bases). The CDR3 runs 15 residues. V lost 2 bases and J 6 bases, leaving 14 bases between the germline ends. Germline values: CDR1 SGHNT, CDR2 YENEEA. The CDR3 DNA is TGTGCCAGCAGCTTATTTGGGCCAGGGTGTCAGCCCCAGCATTTT. Translation: CASSLFGPGCQPQHF.

This chain joins TRBV12-3 or TRBV12-4 and TRBJ1-1, with D uncertain. The V and J ends lost 6 bases and 2 bases respectively, with 10 bases between them. CDR3 length: 13 amino acids. In DNA, the CDR3 is TGTGCCAGCAGAGTGACACGAAACACTGAAGCTTTCTTT. Encoded protein: CASRVTRNTEAFF.

The chain uses TRBV18 and TRBJ1-1; 9 nucleotides align to TRBD1. The CDR3 covers 16 residues. The V gene end was trimmed by 3 bases and the J gene end by 1 base; junction bases not matched to a gene: 6. Germline V gene data show CDR1 as KGHSH and CDR2 as LQKENI. The CDR3 here is CASSPTTGGRNTEAFF. The CDR3 DNA reads TGTGCCAGCTCACCGACAACAGGGGGCAGGAACACTGAAGCTTTCTTT.

The CDR3 protein is CASAGTRVQETQYF. In DNA, the CDR3 is TGTGCCAGCGCCGGGACAAGGGTTCAAGAGACCCAGTACTTC. The rearrangement links TRBV2 to TRBJ2-5; D possibly corresponds to TRBD1 (6 bases). Germline loops: CDR1 SNHLY, CDR2 FYNNEI. The CDR3 runs to 14 residues. V gave up 8 bases and J gave up 2 bases, with 15 bases separating them.

The chain links TRBV5-1 to TRBJ1-1, with D possibly being TRBD1 (6 bases). The V and J ends lost 0 bases and 8 bases respectively, with 11 bases between them. This CDR3 region has 13 residues. Germline lookup yields CDR1 SGHRS and CDR2 YFSETQ. The CDR3 spells CASSLVLRGEAFF. The CDR3 DNA sequence: TGCGCCAGCAGCTTGGTCTTGAGGGGGGAAGCTTTCTTT. Looking up the rest from reference TRBV5-1 and TRBJ1-1 gives the full variable domain: KAGVTQTPRYLIKTRGQQVTLSCSPISGHRSVSWYQQTPGQGLQFLFEYFSETQRNKGNFPGRFSGRQFSNSRSEMNVSTLELGDSALYLCASSLVLRGEAFFGQGTRLTVV.

V is TRBV28 and J is TRBJ1-5, with 7 bases identical to TRBD1. This CDR3 spans 14 amino acids. The germline CDR1 and CDR2 sequences are MDHEN and SYDVKM. J lost 7 bases, V lost 11 bases, and 14 bases had no gene match. Here the CDR3 DNA reads TGTGCCGCCAGCAGGGACAGCGGGTTCCAGCCCCAGCATTTT. Translating it yields CAASRDSGFQPQHF.

The J gene is TRBJ2-3, the V gene TRBV24-1; TRBD1 might be the D (6 bases). The germline V gene has CDR1 KGHDR and CDR2 SFDVKD. The CDR3 consists of 16 residues. V lost 7 bases and J 6 bases, leaving 22 bases between the germline ends. DNA for the CDR3: TGTGCCACCAGGGTCCGACAGGCCTCGAGGTGGGATACGCAGTATTTT. It is translated as CATRVRQASRWDTQYF.

This chain connects TRBV19 to TRBJ2-7; TRBD2 is a possible D gene (6 bases). The V gene lost 4 bases and the J gene lost 6 bases, with 16 bases spanning the gap. Germline V gives CDR1 LNHDA, CDR2 SQIVND (reference sequence). The CDR3 consists of 14 residues. The CDR3 loop reads CASSTQPGVGEQYF. CDR3 sequence (DNA): TGTGCCAGTAGTACCCAACCGGGGGTCGGCGAGCAGTACTTC.

The chain recombines TRBV4-2 with TRBJ1-3; 7 bases agree with TRBD1. J gave up 2 bases and V 4 bases, and 5 bases lay outside the gene matches. CDR3 length: 15 amino acids. The germline CDR1 and CDR2 sequences are LGHNA and YNFKEQ. The CDR3 sequence: CASSRQGEAGNTIYF. The DNA of the CDR3 is TGTGCCAGCAGCCGACAGGGAGAGGCTGGAAACACCATATATTTT.

This clone was observed many times. This chain joins TRBV28 and TRBJ1-4; D remains unclear. The CDR3 sequence is 12 residues long. The V gene lost 8 bases and the J gene lost 6 bases, with 10 bases spanning the gap. Germline V gene lookup returns CDR1 MDHEN and CDR2 SYDVKM. The CDR3 protein is CASGPPDEKLFF. In DNA form, the CDR3 reads TGTGCCAGCGGTCCGCCAGATGAAAAACTGTTTTTT.

The rearrangement links TRBV7-2 to TRBJ1-6, with 7 bases aligning to TRBD1. V gave up 6 bases and J gave up 10 bases; unmatched junction bases: 12. This CDR3 is built from 15 residues. Germline CDR1 SGHTA, CDR2 FQGNSA. In DNA, the CDR3 is TGTGCCAGCAGTCCCCGACAGGGAGGTGGGTCACCCCTCCACTTT. As protein: CASSPRQGGGSPLHF.

The chain joins TRBV28 to TRBJ1-5; D unresolved. Trimming removed 5 bases at V and 11 bases at J, with 13 bases between. The CDR3 covers 12 residues. Germline CDR1 is MDHEN and CDR2 is SYDVKM. As DNA, the CDR3 is TGTGCCAGCAGTCTAGAGGGTCTAGCCCAGCATTTT. Amino acids: CASSLEGLAQHF.

For this clone: The junction differs from germline at one of its ends, possibly a read error. The genes are TRBV28 and TRBJ1-2; possible D gene TRBD1, 6 bases. This CDR3 contains 12 residues. Looked up from germline, CDR1 is MDHEN and CDR2 is SYDVKM. CDR3 nucleotide sequence: TGTGCCAGCAATCCCCATGGACAGCTGTCCTCCTTC. As protein: CASNPHGQLSSF.

The V and J genes are TRBV2 and TRBJ1-2; D might be TRBD1 (6 bases). This CDR3 region has 12 residues. V lost 3 bases to trimming and J lost 8 bases, with 10 bases between them. Per the germline V gene, CDR1 is SNHLY and CDR2 is FYNNEI. As DNA, the CDR3 is TGTGCCAGCAGTGATACAGGGAGCGGCTACACCTTC. Its translation is CASSDTGSGYTF.

The chain has TRBV11-2 and TRBJ2-2; 7 nucleotides align to TRBD2. This CDR3 has 16 amino acids. Germline lookup yields CDR1 SGHAT and CDR2 FQNNGV. Trimming removed 7 bases from V and 6 bases from J; junction bases left unmatched: 14. CDR3 DNA sequence: TGTGCCAGCACTCGTTTGCCTAGCGGCGGGGCCGGGGAGCTGTTTTTT. This gives the protein CASTRLPSGGAGELFF.

The chain joins TRBV30 to TRBJ2-4, with TRBD2 identical over 8 bases. The germline CDR1 and CDR2 sequences are GTSNPN and SVGIG (reference sequence). The CDR3 length is 18 residues. J lost 2 bases, V lost 2 bases, and 14 bases had no gene match. For the CDR3, the DNA is TGTGCCTGGAGTTTGACTTACGGGAGGGCCGTTTCCAAAAACATTCAGTACTTC. Its translation: CAWSLTYGRAVSKNIQYF.

This sequence joins TRBV9 and TRBJ1-1; 8 bases are shared with TRBD1. The trim removed 4 bases at V and 4 bases at J, leaving 15 bases unmatched. This CDR3 spans 17 amino acids. Germline V CDR1 and CDR2: SGDLS, YYNGEE. CDR3 loop: CASSPLSGGRVATEAFF. In DNA, the CDR3 is TGTGCCAGCAGCCCTCTTTCAGGGGGCAGGGTGGCCACTGAAGCTTTCTTT.

The J gene is TRBJ2-5, the V gene TRBV2, with D perhaps TRBD1 (5 bases). The V end lost 1 base, the J end lost 4 bases, and 13 bases lay between the germline ends. This CDR3 is 15 amino acids long. Per germline, CDR1 SNHLY and CDR2 FYNNEI. CDR3 sequence (DNA): TGTGCCAGCAGTGAAGATGGGGCCTTCTTAGAGACCCAGTACTTC. Its protein product is CASSEDGAFLETQYF.

This chain uses TRBV5-4 with TRBJ1-2, with 8 bases identical to TRBD1. J lost 7 bases, V lost 4 bases, and 9 bases had no gene match. The germline CDR1 and CDR2 sequences are SGHNT and YYREEE (reference sequence). The CDR3 consists of 14 residues. CDR3 sequence: CASSGEGGQGGYTF. The DNA for the CDR3 is TGTGCCAGCAGCGGGGAGGGAGGACAGGGTGGCTACACCTTC.

The rearrangement uses TRBV5-1 and TRBJ1-3; D call uncertain. This CDR3 contains 15 residues. Germline V gives CDR1 SGHRS, CDR2 YFSETQ. V lost 4 bases, J lost 0 bases, and 11 bases lay in between. The CDR3 loop is CASSLHERSGNTIYF. CDR3 nucleotides: TGCGCCAGCAGCCTCCACGAGCGCTCTGGAAACACCATATATTTT. Based on the CDR3 plus reference TRBV5-1 and TRBJ1-3, the full variable domain is KAGVTQTPRYLIKTRGQQVTLSCSPISGHRSVSWYQQTPGQGLQFLFEYFSETQRNKGNFPGRFSGRQFSNSRSEMNVSTLELGDSALYLCASSLHERSGNTIYFGEGSWLTVV.

The chain has TRBV7-9 and TRBJ2-7; a possible D gene is TRBD1 (6 bases). This CDR3 contains 15 residues. V was trimmed by 5 bases and J by 0 bases, leaving 14 bases between them. In germline, CDR1 is SEHNR, CDR2 FQNEAQ (reference sequence). The CDR3 sequence: CASSPFSDSSYEQYF. CDR3 in DNA: TGTGCCAGCAGCCCCTTTTCGGACAGCTCCTACGAGCAGTACTTC.

The chain links TRBV24-1 to TRBJ2-7, with D possibly TRBD1 on 5 matching bases. CDR1 and CDR2 (germline): KGHDR, SFDVKD. V lost 4 bases to trimming and J lost 2 bases, with 8 bases between them. CDR3 size: 13 residues. The CDR3 DNA reads as TGTGCCACCAGTGAAGGACATACCTACGAGCAGTACTTC. It yields the protein CATSEGHTYEQYF.

The chain uses TRBV7-8 and TRBJ1-5, with 10 bases lining up with TRBD1. The trim removed 2 bases at V and 6 bases at J, leaving 13 bases unmatched. CDR1 SGHVS and CDR2 FQNEAQ come from the germline V gene. The CDR3 sequence is 18 residues long. CDR3 coding DNA: TGTGCCAGCAGCTTACCCGCGGGACAGGGGCTTGTGATTCAGCCCCAGCATTTT. Translated: CASSLPAGQGLVIQPQHF.